This T cell receptor beta chain was obtained from a study of blood T cell repertoires in COVID-19 (TCRdb year 2020). With respect to the entire study: The collaborator samples originated in the United States, Italy and Spain and spanned the acute and convalescent phases of COVID-19. The prospective study material was composed of cDNA or gDNA derived from T cells, B-cell-depleted T cells, or PBMCs. Subjects who had been exposed to COVID-19, were actively infected with it, or had recovered from it provided the deeply sampled blood TCRbeta repertoires that made up the dataset. The repertoires were released in a freely available public database intended as a resource for research on the immune response to SARS-CoV-2. The samples were drawn from the first 160 participants of the ongoing ImmuneRACE study and from over 950 subjects provided by 6 global collaborators. Sample metadata almost always included a de-identified subject ID, COVID-19 status, age in years and sex. Where available, HLA class I and class II types were taken from metadata supplied by the sample provider and were not determined by assay-based typing. On the study overall, not on this receptor specifically: Clinical and demographic metadata were provided uncurated, with the amount varying by source and participant.

Each collaborating institution followed its own protocols to collect whole blood in K2EDTA tubes. For TCRbeta analysis, collaborators shipped samples in one of three forms: frozen whole blood, isolated PBMCs, or DNA extracted from either of those sample types. This clone was detected only a few times. Its antigen target is currently unknown. The record has no base qualities; no much larger clone is one base away. The CDR3 covers 12 residues, taking in both the cysteine and the phenylalanine. The sequence is cut down to CDR3 DNA, 36 bases in frame from base 1. CDR1 is given as LNHDA and CDR2 as SQIVND, both from the germline V gene (reference sequence). V is reduced by 6 bases and J by 5 bases, leaving a spacing of 10 bases between them. TCRbeta CDR3 regions were amplified from genomic DNA by means of the immunoSEQ Assay, a bias-controlled multiplex PCR. The source study handled its data this way. The number of nucleated cells in each sample was estimated by amplification of reference gene primers within the assay. To quantify the absolute abundance of each unique TCRbeta CDR3 rearrangement, sequence reads were collapsed and filtered. For each sample, productive Simpson clonality was calculated as the square root of Simpson's diversity index over productive rearrangements. Here the immuneACCESS table is served through TCRdb, limited to in-frame sequences with V and J called. Missing clones are a known gap in these copies; in checked studies unresolved V genes cover under half, and the rest lacks a known reason. V and J calls and clone size are copied from that table; D and trimming were computed from the DNA. The sample includes 120,000 to 150,000 clones, with almost 90% observed a single time. The top ten clones comprise more than 1.5% of the sample.

The chain couples TRBV19 to TRBJ1-1, with the D gene not confidently named. Sequenced sample: peripheral blood. The receptor comes from a woman aged 60 to 75 with acute or convalescent COVID-19. The CDR3 loop reads CASRDPGTEAFF. In nucleotides, the sequence is TGTGCCAGTAGGGATCCGGGGACTGAAGCTTTCTTT. The full variable domain, completed from the reference TRBV19 and TRBJ1-1 proteins outside the CDR3, reads DGGITQSPKYLFRKEGQNVTLSCEQNLNHDAMYWYRQDPGQGLRLIYYSQIVNDFQKGDIAEGYSVSREKKESFPLTVTSAQKNPTAFYLCASRDPGTEAFFGQGTRLTVV.